This passage covers 28 T cell receptor beta chains from one sample sequenced in a study of T-cell reconstitution after alpha-beta-depleted transplantation in children. Preparing the TCRbeta library involved the use of unique molecular identifiers. MiXCR was run by TCRdb on the PCR reads, yielding one entry per CDR3 protein. The data hold approximately 630,000 distinct CDR3 sequences, with about 12% observed a single time. The sequencing used PBMCs, collected before TCRalphabeta/CD19-depleted stem cell transplant. The receptors were sampled from a girl aged 2-10 years with congenital amegakaryocytic thrombocytopenia, due to receive a stem cell transplant.

The chain joins TRBV30 to TRBJ2-1; D is uncertain. Germline V CDR1 and CDR2: GTSNPN, SVGIG (reference sequence). This CDR3 spans 14 amino acids. Trimming removed 4 bases at V and 0 bases at J, with 10 bases between. The CDR3 nucleotides read TGTGCCTGGAACGCGGAGTACTCCTACAATGAGCAGTTCTTC. Protein: CAWNAEYSYNEQFF.

This clonotype was detected many times. This chain joins TRBV12-3 or TRBV12-4 and TRBJ2-3; unclear D gene. The CDR3 runs to 14 residues. With 6 bases removed from V and 2 bases from J, the gap between germline ends came to 12 bases. The CDR3 coding sequence is TGTGCCAGCAGCCCTTCGGGTAACACAGATACGCAGTATTTT. This gives the protein CASSPSGNTDTQYF.

This clonotype was seen repeatedly, ten times or more. The chain employs TRBV7-8 and TRBJ1-1; the match to TRBD1 covers 7 bases. V was pared by 5 bases and J by 0 bases, with 3 bases of the junction left unmatched. Germline V gives CDR1 SGHVS, CDR2 FQNEAQ. This CDR3 has 14 residues. The CDR3 protein is CASSKDRMNTEAFF. DNA of the CDR3: TGTGCCAGCAGCAAGGACAGGATGAACACTGAAGCTTTCTTT.

The chain joins TRBV27 to TRBJ2-3; D uncertain. From germline, CDR1 is MNHEY and CDR2 SMNVEV (reference sequence). Trimming removed 0 bases from V and 6 bases from J, with 10 bases in between. The CDR3 totals 14 residues. The CDR3 region is CASSLSIARDTQYF. Written as DNA, the CDR3 is TGTGCCAGCAGTTTATCGATCGCGCGGGATACGCAGTATTTT.

This clonotype was counted at least ten times. The chain is built from TRBV7-3 and TRBJ1-1, with D perhaps TRBD1 (5 bases). V dropped 4 bases and J dropped 7 bases, with 7 bases sitting between them. Germline CDR1 and CDR2: SGHTA and FQGTGA. The CDR3 length is 11 residues. The CDR3: CASSSGHEAFF. The DNA for the CDR3 is TGTGCCAGCAGCTCAGGGCATGAAGCTTTCTTT.

This clonotype was seen ten or more times. The CDR3, as DNA: TGTGCAGAGGCGGGAGCGGGCTACCACGAGCAGTACTTC. Translating it yields CAEAGAGYHEQYF. This chain connects TRBV11-2 to TRBJ2-7, with TRBD2 identical over 7 bases. There are 13 residues in the CDR3. Germline CDR1 reads SGHAT; CDR2 reads FQNNGV.

At least ten counts were recorded for this clonotype. This chain links TRBV7-8 with TRBJ2-3; tentative D call: TRBD2 (5 bases). The CDR3 has 16 residues. Germline V gives CDR1 SGHVS, CDR2 FQNEAQ. The V end lost 1 base, the J end lost 3 bases, and 14 bases lay between the germline ends. The CDR3 nucleotides read TGTGCCAGCAGCTTAGGGTCCGCGCCGGGGACAGATACGCAGTATTTT. This gives the protein CASSLGSAPGTDTQYF.

This chain connects TRBV7-2 to TRBJ2-5, with 7 bases lining up with TRBD2. V shed 2 bases, J shed 0 bases, and the junction held 3 bases outside the gene matches. The CDR3 is 15 amino acids. Per germline, CDR1 SGHTA and CDR2 FQGNSA. The CDR3 loop is CASSLPAGNQETQYF. The CDR3 DNA sequence: TGTGCCAGCAGCTTACCAGCGGGAAACCAAGAGACCCAGTACTTC.

This clonotype was detected many times. One junction end does not reproduce the germline sequence, and a read error may be involved. The genes are TRBV28 and TRBJ1-2; D call uncertain. The CDR3 spans 13 residues. Looked up from germline, CDR1 is MDHEN and CDR2 is SYDVKM. The CDR3 sequence: CASTRAPDYGYTF. Written as DNA, the CDR3 is TGTGCAAGCACACGAGCACCCGACTATGGCTACACCTTC.

This clonotype was picked up a small number of times. This chain joins TRBV18 and TRBJ2-1; D is uncertain. The germline V and J ends were trimmed by 0 bases and 8 bases, with 14 bases remaining between them. Germline values: CDR1 KGHSH, CDR2 LQKENI. There are 15 residues in the CDR3. The CDR3 DNA follows: TGTGCCAGCTCACCACCGGGAATAGCCGGCGATGAGCAGTTCTTC. Protein: CASSPPGIAGDEQFF. The whole variable domain, filled in from reference TRBV18 and TRBJ2-1, reads NAGVMQNPRHLVRRRGQEARLRCSPMKGHSHVYWYRQLPEEGLKFMVYLQKENIIDESGMPKERFSAEFPKEGPSILRIQQVVRGDSAAYFCASSPPGIAGDEQFFGPGTRLTVL.

The chain uses TRBV7-6 and TRBJ2-5; either TRBD1 or TRBD2 may fit D (5 bases each). CDR1 and CDR2 from the germline V gene are SGHVS and FNYEAQ. Deletions cut 5 bases from V and 4 bases from J, with 17 bases between. This CDR3 is 15 amino acids long. CDR3 in DNA: TGTGCCAGCAGCCTTCTCCCGGGGCGTCTAGAGACCCAGTACTTC. It specifies CASSLLPGRLETQYF. The full variable domain, with the rest looked up from reference TRBV7-6 and TRBJ2-5, is GAGVSQSPRYKVTKRGQDVALRCDPISGHVSLYWYRQALGQGPEFLTYFNYEAQQDKSGLPNDRFSAERPEGSISTLTIQRTEQRDSAMYRCASSLLPGRLETQYFGPGTRLLVL.

Here the CDR3 DNA reads TGTGCCAGCAGTCTCCCATTAGGAGGGAAAGGCTCTGGAAACACCATATATTTT. It is translated as CASSLPLGGKGSGNTIYF. The V and J genes are TRBV28 and TRBJ1-3, with unresolved D. Germline V gene lookup returns CDR1 MDHEN and CDR2 SYDVKM. CDR3 size: 18 residues. V dropped 5 bases and J dropped 0 bases, with 20 bases sitting between them.

This chain uses TRBV10-2 with TRBJ2-7; TRBD2 is a possible D gene (5 bases). Germline CDR1 is WSHSY and CDR2 is SAAADI. This CDR3 is built from 15 residues. V lost 4 bases to trimming and J lost 0 bases, with 13 bases between them. The CDR3: CASSGTRPSSYEQYF. CDR3 in DNA: TGCGCCAGCAGTGGAACTAGACCCAGCTCCTACGAGCAGTACTTC.

At least ten counts were recorded for this clonotype. This chain connects TRBV20-1 to TRBJ2-7; 7 bases are a match to TRBD1. Germline V gene lookup returns CDR1 DFQATT and CDR2 SNEGSKA (reference sequence). There are 17 residues in the CDR3. V lost 1 base to trimming and J lost 4 bases; unmatched junction nucleotides: 16. This chain's CDR3 is CSARGGQLGFSVYEQYF. Here the CDR3 DNA reads TGCAGTGCTAGAGGGGGACAGCTAGGTTTTTCGGTGTACGAGCAGTACTTC.

This clonotype was counted many times. This chain uses TRBV20-1 with TRBJ2-1; 9 bases are shared with TRBD2. Losses at the gene ends were 3 bases for V and 1 base for J; bases not matched to a gene: 7. Germline V CDR1 and CDR2: DFQATT, SNEGSKA (reference sequence). CDR3 size: 16 residues. The CDR3 spells CSARLWLAGSYNEQFF. CDR3 nucleotide sequence: TGCAGTGCTAGGTTGTGGCTAGCGGGGTCCTACAATGAGCAGTTCTTC.

This clonotype was found many times. This chain uses TRBV12-3 or TRBV12-4 with TRBJ2-3; D is uncertain. This CDR3 region has 13 residues. Trimming took off 1 base at V and 4 bases at J, with 6 bases between the two ends. DNA for the CDR3: TGTGCCAGCAGTTTAGGCGAGGCAGATACGCAGTATTTT. This codes for CASSLGEADTQYF.

The chain joins TRBV6-1 to TRBJ2-7, with 7 bases that match TRBD1. Germline CDR1 is MNHNS and CDR2 is SASEGT. J gave up 1 base and V 7 bases, and 7 bases lay outside the gene matches. This CDR3 has 14 amino acids. The CDR3 DNA follows: TGTGCCAGCACCCGACAGGGAGAGTCCTACGAGCAGTACTTC. Its protein is CASTRQGESYEQYF.

About this clonotype: The junction differs from germline at one of its ends, possibly a read error. This sequence joins TRBV29-1 and TRBJ2-1; no firm D call. The CDR3 is 13 residues long. The germline V gene encodes CDR1 SQVTM and CDR2 ANQGSEA. CDR3 loop: CSVDSFSYNELFF. The CDR3 DNA reads TGCAGCGTTGATAGCTTCTCCTACAATGAGCTGTTCTTC.

This rearrangement joins TRBV5-1 to TRBJ2-3, with 8 bases lining up with TRBD2. Germline V gene sequence: CDR1 SGHRS, CDR2 YFSETQ. The CDR3 consists of 16 residues. V dropped 6 bases and J dropped 4; count of bases not matched to a gene: 13. The CDR3 spells CASNSRSRREADTQYF. CDR3 DNA sequence: TGCGCCAGCAACTCCAGATCCAGGCGGGAGGCAGATACGCAGTATTTT. Variable domain in full (rest from reference TRBV5-1 and TRBJ2-3): KAGVTQTPRYLIKTRGQQVTLSCSPISGHRSVSWYQQTPGQGLQFLFEYFSETQRNKGNFPGRFSGRQFSNSRSEMNVSTLELGDSALYLCASNSRSRREADTQYFGPGTRLTVL.

This clonotype has more than one count but fewer than ten. The rearrangement links TRBV7-3 to TRBJ2-5; unclear D gene. V was shortened by 4 bases and J by 1 base, with 7 bases between the two germline ends. Germline CDR1 reads SGHTA; CDR2 reads FQGTGA. The CDR3 totals 13 residues. The CDR3 bases are TGTGCCAGCAGCTCAGTCGGCCAAGAGACCCAGTACTTC. Translation gives CASSSVGQETQYF.

The J gene is TRBJ1-2, the V gene TRBV5-1, with D perhaps matching TRBD1 (5 bases). CDR3 length: 14 amino acids. The V end was cut by 0 bases, the J end by 4 bases, with 10 bases between. Germline CDR1 reads SGHRS; CDR2 reads YFSETQ. The CDR3 region has the DNA TGCGCCAGCAGCTTGGGTTCAGGGACCTATGGCTACACCTTC. As protein: CASSLGSGTYGYTF. Full variable domain (outside the CDR3, taken from reference TRBV5-1 and TRBJ1-2): KAGVTQTPRYLIKTRGQQVTLSCSPISGHRSVSWYQQTPGQGLQFLFEYFSETQRNKGNFPGRFSGRQFSNSRSEMNVSTLELGDSALYLCASSLGSGTYGYTFGSGTRLTVV.

The V gene is TRBV12-3 or TRBV12-4, the J gene TRBJ1-5; D might be TRBD1 (5 bases). The CDR3 contains 14 residues. V shed 0 bases and J shed 5 bases, with 8 bases lying between them. The DNA of the CDR3 is TGTGCCAGCAGTTTAGCCCAGGGTTATCAGCCCCAGCATTTT. Translation gives CASSLAQGYQPQHF.

In its sample, this clonotype was seen many times. The chain employs TRBV20-1 and TRBJ2-5; D unresolved. CDR3 length: 12 residues. V lost 4 bases, J lost 2 bases, and 8 bases lay in between. Germline V gene sequence: CDR1 DFQATT, CDR2 SNEGSKA (reference sequence). The CDR3 DNA sequence: TGCAGTGCTAACCCAGGACAAGAGACCCAGTACTTC. Translated: CSANPGQETQYF.

This clonotype was detected many times. This sequence joins TRBV7-6 and TRBJ1-3; D not certain. The V gene's germline CDR1 is SGHVS and CDR2 FNYEAQ. Trimming took 3 bases from V and 2 from J, leaving 8 bases between them. The length of the CDR3 is 14 residues. The CDR3 loop reads CASSLWNAGNTIYF. The CDR3 DNA reads as TGTGCCAGCAGCTTGTGGAATGCTGGAAACACCATATATTTT.

The sample holds a few counts of this clonotype. This chain connects TRBV20-1 to TRBJ1-6, with 7 bases aligning to TRBD1. CDR1 is DFQATT and CDR2 is SNEGSKA in the germline V gene (reference sequence). The CDR3 totals 14 residues. Germline trimming cut 5 bases from V and 6 bases from J; bases unmatched to any gene: 7. In DNA, the CDR3 is TGCAGTGCTTCTCTTGGGACAGTTAATTCACCCCTCCACTTT. Translating gives CSASLGTVNSPLHF.

The chain carries TRBV14 and TRBJ2-1; the match to TRBD2 covers 8 bases. The germline CDR1 and CDR2 sequences are SGHDN and FVKESK. J gave up 0 bases and V 4 bases, and 8 bases lay outside the gene matches. This CDR3 is built from 17 residues. The CDR3 DNA reads as TGTGCCAGCAGCCCCCACGTGGGACTAGGCTCCTACAATGAGCAGTTCTTC. Amino acid sequence: CASSPHVGLGSYNEQFF. Full variable domain (outside the CDR3, taken from reference TRBV14 and TRBJ2-1): EAGVTQFPSHSVIEKGQTVTLRCDPISGHDNLYWYRRVMGKEIKFLLHFVKESKQDESGMPNNRFLAERTGGTYSTLKVQPAELEDSGVYFCASSPHVGLGSYNEQFFGPGTRLTVL.

For this clonotype: A much bigger clone sits one base away, suggesting this may be a read error. The CDR3 DNA reads TGCGCCAGCAGTCCGGGGGAAAGCCAAGAGACCCAGTACTTC. It codes for CASSPGESQETQYF. The V and J genes are TRBV5-1 and TRBJ2-5, with TRBD2 as a possible D gene (6 bases). Trimming removed 5 bases from V and 1 base from J, with 12 bases in between. CDR3 size: 14 residues. Germline V CDR1 and CDR2: SGHRS, YFSETQ. The variable domain in full, with the rest retrieved from reference TRBV5-1 and TRBJ2-5, is KAGVTQTPRYLIKTRGQQVTLSCSPISGHRSVSWYQQTPGQGLQFLFEYFSETQRNKGNFPGRFSGRQFSNSRSEMNVSTLELGDSALYLCASSPGESQETQYFGPGTRLLVL.

The rearrangement uses TRBV5-6 and TRBJ1-2; maybe TRBD1 (5 bases). V was trimmed by 4 bases and J by 4 bases, leaving 14 bases between them. The CDR3 is made up of 14 amino acids. Germline V gene lookup returns CDR1 SGHDT and CDR2 YYEEEE. CDR3 loop: CASSGMRGSYGYTF. For the CDR3, the DNA is TGTGCCAGCAGCGGGATGCGGGGGAGCTATGGCTACACCTTC. The whole variable domain, remainder taken from reference TRBV5-6 and TRBJ1-2, is DAGVTQSPTHLIKTRGQQVTLRCSPKSGHDTVSWYQQALGQGPQFIFQYYEEEERQRGNFPDRFSGHQFPNYSSELNVNALLLGDSALYLCASSGMRGSYGYTFGSGTRLTVV.